A selection of T cell receptor beta chains follows, all from one sample in a study of blood T cell repertoires in COVID-19. Here immunoSEQ multiplex PCR was the method, and the copy in TCRdb shows in-frame clones only, minus some. The sample has about 140,000 clones, almost 80% seen once. The sequencing sample was made of PBMCs or T cells enriched from blood (not recorded which). The receptors here all came from a woman aged 45-59 years who had recovered from COVID-19. The CDR3 runs from the conserved cysteine through the conserved F or W. A D gene is named only where the DNA matches it firmly. For some rows the clone size is stated as once, few or many, or as a class when expanded; others skip it.

j_gene: TRBJ2-1; abundance: .; d_gene: .; len: 13; v_gene: TRBV5-1; CDR3aa: CASSYAGEYEQFF; CDR3nt: TGCGCCAGCAGCTATGCAGGGGAGTATGAGCAGTTCTTC
j_gene: TRBJ1-1; abundance: .; d_gene: .; len: 17; v_gene: TRBV28; CDR3aa: CASSFEWLLGHNTEAFF; CDR3nt: TGTGCCAGCAGTTTTGAGTGGTTGTTGGGACATAACACTGAAGCTTTCTTT
j_gene: TRBJ2-4; abundance: .; d_gene: TRBD1; len: 17; v_gene: TRBV4-1; CDR3aa: CASSQDRGTGGRNIQYF; CDR3nt: TGCGCCAGCAGCCAAGATCGAGGGACAGGGGGAAGGAACATTCAGTACTTC
j_gene: TRBJ1-6; abundance: few; d_gene: .; len: 13; v_gene: TRBV30; CDR3aa: CAWSVYQNSPLHF; CDR3nt: TGTGCCTGGAGTGTGTATCAGAATTCACCCCTCCACTTT
j_gene: TRBJ2-5; abundance: .; d_gene: TRBD1; len: 16; v_gene: TRBV7-8; CDR3aa: CASSLRGQGASETQYF; CDR3nt: TGTGCCAGCAGCCTAAGGGGACAGGGGGCGTCAGAGACCCAGTACTTC
j_gene: TRBJ2-7; abundance: .; d_gene: TRBD2; len: 15; v_gene: TRBV6-5; CDR3aa: CASSSQRESLHEQYF; CDR3nt: TGTGCCAGCAGTTCACAGCGGGAGTCCCTCCACGAGCAGTACTTC
j_gene: TRBJ1-5; abundance: .; d_gene: .; len: 17; v_gene: TRBV28; CDR3aa: CASSFFGGGTEDQPQHF; CDR3nt: TGTGCCAGCAGTTTTTTTGGGGGAGGGACGGAGGATCAGCCCCAGCATTTT
j_gene: TRBJ2-4; abundance: once; d_gene: .; len: 16; v_gene: TRBV4-1; CDR3aa: CASSPAGHVAKNIQYF; CDR3nt: TGCGCCAGCAGCCCGGCTGGACACGTAGCCAAAAACATTCAGTACTTC
j_gene: TRBJ1-2; abundance: .; d_gene: .; len: 14; v_gene: TRBV10-3; CDR3aa: CAISDGVGSYGYTF; CDR3nt: TGTGCCATCAGTGACGGAGTGGGTAGCTATGGCTACACCTTC
j_gene: TRBJ2-1; abundance: .; d_gene: TRBD2; len: 16; v_gene: TRBV11-3; CDR3aa: CASSAASGSLVNEQFF; CDR3nt: TGTGCCAGCAGCGCAGCTAGCGGGAGCTTAGTTAATGAGCAGTTCTTC
j_gene: TRBJ2-2; abundance: .; d_gene: .; len: 16; v_gene: TRBV5-6; CDR3aa: CASSFPSPHYTGELFF; CDR3nt: TGTGCCAGCAGCTTTCCATCTCCTCACTACACCGGGGAGCTGTTTTTT
j_gene: TRBJ1-1; abundance: .; d_gene: .; len: 14; v_gene: TRBV27; CDR3aa: CASRLQGLNTEAFF; CDR3nt: TGTGCCAGCAGGCTACAGGGACTGAACACTGAAGCTTTCTTT
j_gene: TRBJ2-3; abundance: .; d_gene: TRBD2; len: 20; v_gene: TRBV5-1; CDR3aa: CASSTGQTSGSRSSTDTQYF; CDR3nt: TGCGCCAGCAGCACCGGACAGACTAGCGGGAGCCGTTCTAGCACAGATACGCAGTATTTT
j_gene: TRBJ2-1; abundance: .; d_gene: .; len: 12; v_gene: TRBV7-9; CDR3aa: CASSFDTGVELF; CDR3nt: TGTGCCAGCAGCTTTGATACGGGAGTGGAGCTCTTC
j_gene: TRBJ2-5; abundance: few; d_gene: .; len: 12; v_gene: TRBV18; CDR3aa: CASSPGGETQYF; CDR3nt: TGTGCCAGCTCACCGGGGGGAGAGACCCAGTACTTC
j_gene: TRBJ2-7; abundance: .; d_gene: TRBD2; len: 14; v_gene: TRBV27; CDR3aa: CASSPGTSGYEQYF; CDR3nt: TGTGCCAGCAGTCCAGGGACTAGCGGATACGAGCAGTACTTC
j_gene: TRBJ2-6; abundance: .; d_gene: .; len: 18; v_gene: TRBV4-2; CDR3aa: CASSPTDRTGSGANVLTF; CDR3nt: TGTGCCAGCAGCCCGACCGACAGGACTGGCTCTGGGGCCAACGTCCTGACTTTC
j_gene: TRBJ2-3; abundance: .; d_gene: TRBD2; len: 15; v_gene: TRBV19; CDR3aa: CASRTSGRSTDTQYF; CDR3nt: TGTGCCAGTAGAACTAGCGGGAGGAGCACAGATACGCAGTATTTT
j_gene: TRBJ2-1; abundance: .; d_gene: .; len: 12; v_gene: TRBV5-4; CDR3aa: CASSLAIDEQFF; CDR3nt: TGTGCCAGCAGCTTGGCCATTGATGAGCAGTTCTTC
j_gene: TRBJ2-7; abundance: .; d_gene: .; len: 14; v_gene: TRBV6-6; CDR3aa: CASSYPGYYYEQYF; CDR3nt: TGTGCCAGCAGTTACCCCGGGTACTACTACGAGCAGTACTTC
j_gene: TRBJ1-4; abundance: .; d_gene: .; len: 13; v_gene: TRBV28; CDR3aa: CASSFFVNEKLFF; CDR3nt: TGTGCCAGCAGTTTTTTCGTAAATGAAAAACTGTTTTTT
j_gene: TRBJ2-1; abundance: once; d_gene: .; len: 19; v_gene: TRBV7-3; CDR3aa: CASSPLGGNRYSSYNEQFF; CDR3nt: TGTGCCAGCAGCCCCCTGGGGGGTAACCGTTATTCCTCCTACAATGAGCAGTTCTTC
j_gene: TRBJ1-2; abundance: .; d_gene: TRBD1; len: 13; v_gene: TRBV14; CDR3aa: CASSQTGTRGYTF; CDR3nt: TGTGCCAGCAGCCAGACAGGGACGCGTGGCTACACCTTC
j_gene: TRBJ1-3; abundance: few; d_gene: .; len: 14; v_gene: TRBV11-2; CDR3aa: CASSKTSSGNTIYF; CDR3nt: TGTGCCAGCAGCAAAACATCCTCTGGAAACACCATATATTTT
j_gene: TRBJ1-1; abundance: .; d_gene: .; len: 15; v_gene: TRBV18; CDR3aa: CASSPSQGHYFEAFF; CDR3nt: TGTGCCAGCTCACCTAGTCAGGGACACTACTTTGAAGCTTTCTTT
j_gene: TRBJ1-2; abundance: .; d_gene: .; len: 14; v_gene: TRBV27; CDR3aa: CASSLQGRGYGYTF; CDR3nt: TGTGCCAGCAGTTTGCAAGGCAGGGGCTATGGCTACACCTTC
j_gene: TRBJ1-2; abundance: .; d_gene: TRBD1; len: 14; v_gene: TRBV19; CDR3aa: CASTGTGANYGYTF; CDR3nt: TGTGCCAGTACCGGGACAGGGGCTAACTATGGCTACACCTTC
j_gene: TRBJ2-3; abundance: .; d_gene: TRBD2; len: 16; v_gene: TRBV3-1/TRBV3-2; CDR3aa: CASSQAGAGGPNTQYF; CDR3nt: TGTGCCAGCAGCCAGGCCGGAGCGGGAGGGCCAAATACGCAGTATTTT